These 27 T cell receptor beta chains share one sample of origin, sequenced in a study of blood T cell repertoires in COVID-19. Clones were read by immunoSEQ multiplex PCR, and TCRdb kept only the in-frame ones, dropping some. There are around 700,000 clones in the sample; 85% to 90% occur only once, and about 0.26% lies in the top ten. The sequenced sample was peripheral blood. Receptor source: a woman under 30 with acute or convalescent COVID-19.

This chain joins TRBV4-2 and TRBJ2-7, with 11 bases that match TRBD2. V lost 4 bases to trimming and J lost 6 bases; unmatched junction nucleotides: 14. Germline-derived CDR1 and CDR2 are LGHNA and YNFKEQ. The CDR3 is 17 amino acids. CDR3 nucleotides: TGTGCCAGCAGCCGGAGGCTACTAGCGGGGGAGCTGGGCGAGCAGTACTTC. It is translated as CASSRRLLAGELGEQYF.

As regards this clone: Within the sample, other DNA sequences also encode this same CDR3. The rearrangement links TRBV20-1 to TRBJ1-1; D unclear. The germline gives CDR1 DFQATT, CDR2 SNEGSKA (reference sequence). V was pared by 6 bases and J by 1 base, with 6 bases between. The CDR3 sequence is 11 residues long. CDR3 amino acids: CSATENTEAFF. The CDR3 nucleotides read TGCAGTGCCACAGAGAACACTGAAGCTTTCTTT.

On this clone: The same CDR3 also results from other DNA sequences found in this sample. This rearrangement joins TRBV19 to TRBJ1-2; 8 nucleotides match TRBD1. The CDR3 runs to 14 residues. Per germline, CDR1 LNHDA and CDR2 SQIVND (reference sequence). The ends lost 4 bases at V and 2 bases at J; junction bases unmatched: 3. The CDR3 here is CASSTDRGNYGYTF. CDR3 coding DNA: TGTGCCAGTAGTACCGACAGGGGAAACTATGGCTACACCTTC. Together with reference TRBV19 and TRBJ1-2, the CDR3 gives the full variable domain: DGGITQSPKYLFRKEGQNVTLSCEQNLNHDAMYWYRQDPGQGLRLIYYSQIVNDFQKGDIAEGYSVSREKKESFPLTVTSAQKNPTAFYLCASSTDRGNYGYTFGSGTRLTVV.

This chain joins TRBV10-3 and TRBJ1-2; D may be TRBD1 (5 bases). This CDR3 spans 15 amino acids. CDR1 and CDR2 (germline): ENHRY, SYGVKD. V was clipped by 0 bases and J by 10 bases, with 18 bases between them. The CDR3 DNA sequence: TGTGCCATCAGTGAGTCCGGCGGCCAGGGCGGCCCCTACACCTTC. Residues: CAISESGGQGGPYTF.

V is TRBV29-1 and J is TRBJ2-3, with 9 nucleotides matching TRBD1. The J segment lost 1 base and the V segment lost 7 bases, leaving 3 bases of the junction unmatched. Per germline, CDR1 SQVTM and CDR2 ANQGSEA. This CDR3 spans 13 amino acids. The CDR3: CSETGGGTDTQYF. CDR3 nucleotides: TGCAGCGAAACAGGGGGCGGCACAGATACGCAGTATTTT.

The chain joins TRBV2 to TRBJ1-6, with 8 bases identical to TRBD1. The CDR3 is made up of 15 amino acids. CDR1 and CDR2 from the germline V gene are SNHLY and FYNNEI. V lost 6 bases, J lost 8 bases, and 9 bases stayed unmatched. CDR3 residues: CASSPGQGWDSPLHF. As DNA, the CDR3 is TGTGCCAGCAGCCCCGGACAGGGATGGGATTCACCCCTCCACTTT.

The V and J genes are TRBV24-1 and TRBJ1-2; maybe TRBD1 (5 bases). V lost 4 bases, J lost 7 bases, and 12 bases lay in between. The CDR3 runs to 13 residues. Germline V CDR1 and CDR2: KGHDR, SFDVKD. The CDR3 is CATSEGGLAGYTF. The CDR3 DNA reads as TGTGCCACCAGTGAGGGGGGTTTGGCTGGCTACACCTTC.

The chain has TRBV5-1 and TRBJ2-7; TRBD2 matches at 14 bases. The CDR3 is made up of 17 amino acids. V shed 4 bases and J 0 bases; nucleotides not matched to a gene: 6. The germline V gene encodes CDR1 SGHRS and CDR2 YFSETQ. As DNA, the CDR3 is TGCGCCAGCAGCAACGGGACTAGCGGGGGACGCTCCTACGAGCAGTACTTC. Amino acid sequence: CASSNGTSGGRSYEQYF.

V is TRBV5-1 and J is TRBJ1-4; 8 bases are shared with TRBD1. After removal of 0 bases from V and 1 base from J, the junction contained 2 bases not matched to a gene. CDR1 is SGHRS, CDR2 YFSETQ, per germline. The CDR3 is 16 residues long. The CDR3 is CASSLGQGITNEKLFF. The CDR3, as DNA: TGCGCCAGCAGCTTGGGACAGGGGATAACTAATGAAAAACTGTTTTTT.

The chain links TRBV6-5 to TRBJ1-1; 9 positions agree with TRBD1. Germline CDR1 and CDR2: MNHEY and SVGAGI. The CDR3 runs 13 residues. V shed 7 bases, J shed 9 bases, and the junction held 9 bases outside the gene matches. The CDR3 loop is CASTTGTGRKAFF. Written as DNA, the CDR3 is TGTGCCAGCACCACGGGGACAGGGCGAAAAGCTTTCTTT.

The CDR3: CASSNKTYTEAFF. The CDR3 region has the DNA TGTGCCAGCAGCAATAAGACTTACACTGAAGCTTTCTTT. This chain joins TRBV21-1 and TRBJ1-1. TRBV21-1 is noted as a pseudogene. The CDR3 has 13 residues.

The chain links TRBV5-6 to TRBJ1-2, with TRBD1 as a possible D gene (5 bases). Trimming stripped 4 bases from V and 5 bases from J, with 12 bases between. The CDR3 is 13 residues long. Germline values: CDR1 SGHDT, CDR2 YYEEEE. The CDR3 loop reads CASSPGQSYGYTF. The CDR3 DNA is TGTGCCAGCAGCCCTGGACAATCGTATGGCTACACCTTC.

The V gene is TRBV12-3 or TRBV12-4, the J gene TRBJ1-2; D call uncertain. Trimming took 3 bases from V and 2 from J, leaving 7 bases between them. The CDR3 consists of 13 residues. CDR3 region: CASSFLSNYGYTF. The CDR3 coding sequence is TGTGCCAGCAGTTTTTTGTCGAACTATGGCTACACCTTC.

The CDR3 loop reads CAWSAAGPGTGELFF. As DNA, the CDR3 is TGTGCCTGGAGTGCAGCGGGGCCCGGCACCGGGGAGCTGTTTTTT. This chain links TRBV30 with TRBJ2-2; TRBD2 agrees at 7 bases. The CDR3 extends over 15 amino acids. Per the germline V gene, CDR1 is GTSNPN and CDR2 is SVGIG (reference sequence). V shed 1 base and J 4 bases; nucleotides not matched to a gene: 6.

This clone was detected a few times. This chain joins TRBV7-2 and TRBJ2-3; 9 nucleotides match TRBD1. Germline lookup yields CDR1 SGHTA and CDR2 FQGNSA. Trimming took 5 bases from V and 2 from J; bases not matched to a gene: 5. The CDR3 is 15 amino acids. The CDR3 region has the DNA TGTGCCAGCAGCCAGGACAGGGGCTACACAGATACGCAGTATTTT. Translated: CASSQDRGYTDTQYF.

V usage is TRBV4-2 and J usage is TRBJ1-4; possible D gene TRBD1, 6 bases. V was cut by 1 base and J by 6 bases, with 15 bases left in between. The length of the CDR3 is 16 residues. CDR1 is LGHNA, CDR2 YNFKEQ, per germline. The CDR3 sequence is CASSQGEQGGDEKLFF. The CDR3 coding sequence is TGTGCCAGCAGCCAAGGAGAACAGGGAGGGGATGAAAAACTGTTTTTT.

This rearrangement joins TRBV5-5 to TRBJ2-7; D is perhaps TRBD1 (5 bases). V lost 2 bases and J lost 2, with 11 bases in between. Germline V gene data show CDR1 as SGHKS and CDR2 as YYEKEE (reference sequence). This CDR3 has 14 residues. DNA of the CDR3: TGTGCCAGCAGCTTCCCAGGGAAACCCTACGAGCAGTACTTC. The encoded protein is CASSFPGKPYEQYF.

As regards this clone: This same CDR3 is encoded by further DNA sequences in the sample. This chain connects TRBV5-1 to TRBJ2-3; 8 positions match TRBD2. The CDR3 runs to 16 residues. The germline V gene encodes CDR1 SGHRS and CDR2 YFSETQ. V shed 0 bases and J 2 bases; nucleotides not matched to a gene: 5. CDR3 sequence reads: CASSLAGGGNTDTQYF. The DNA for the CDR3 is TGCGCCAGCAGCTTGGCCGGGGGGGGCAACACAGATACGCAGTATTTT.

The chain joins TRBV14 to TRBJ1-1; D call uncertain. The V end lost 4 bases, the J end lost 3 bases, and 15 bases lay between the germline ends. Germline-derived CDR1 and CDR2 are SGHDN and FVKESK. This CDR3 is 15 amino acids long. The CDR3 loop is CASSPRRRFDTEAFF. In DNA, the CDR3 is TGTGCCAGCAGCCCCCGAAGGAGGTTTGACACTGAAGCTTTCTTT.

The rearrangement joins TRBV9 to TRBJ1-3; D not resolved. The germline V and J ends were trimmed by 3 bases and 0 bases, with 4 bases remaining between them. This CDR3 is built from 13 residues. Germline assignment: CDR1 SGDLS and CDR2 YYNGEE. The CDR3 DNA sequence: TGTGCCAGCAGCGCGGGCTCTGGAAACACCATATATTTT. Its translation: CASSAGSGNTIYF.

The chain employs TRBV6-1 and TRBJ1-2; weak D call: TRBD1 (6 bases). Germline CDR1 is MNHNS and CDR2 is SASEGT. This CDR3 comprises 14 residues. Trimming left V 3 bases short and J 6 bases short, with 14 bases between. The CDR3 reads CASSDRGVSDGYTF. CDR3 DNA: TGTGCCAGCAGTGACAGGGGAGTCTCGGATGGCTACACCTTC.

The chain carries TRBV2 and TRBJ2-3; 8 positions agree with TRBD2. Germline CDR1 reads SNHLY; CDR2 reads FYNNEI. Trimming cost V 4 bases and J 2 bases; bases outside gene matches: 8. This CDR3 contains 16 residues. The CDR3: CASSGGAGGFTDTQYF. CDR3 DNA sequence: TGTGCCAGCAGTGGAGGCGCGGGGGGATTCACAGATACGCAGTATTTT.

V usage is TRBV9 and J usage is TRBJ1-2; no reliable D call. V was pared by 0 bases and J by 6 bases, with 12 bases between. CDR1 SGDLS and CDR2 YYNGEE come from the germline V gene. The CDR3 runs 14 residues. This chain's CDR3 is CASSVVGTGNGYTF. As DNA, the CDR3 is TGTGCCAGCAGCGTAGTGGGCACCGGGAATGGCTACACCTTC.

The chain couples TRBV7-9 to TRBJ2-2; 8 bases are shared with TRBD1. Per germline, CDR1 SEHNR and CDR2 FQNEAQ (reference sequence). V shed 1 base, J shed 5 bases, and the junction held 9 bases outside the gene matches. There are 17 residues in the CDR3. CDR3 residues: CASSLGRTGIGTGELFF. The DNA of the CDR3 is TGTGCCAGCAGCTTAGGGCGGACAGGGATCGGTACCGGGGAGCTGTTTTTT.

V is TRBV10-3 and J is TRBJ1-1, with 7 bases fitting TRBD1. CDR3 length: 14 amino acids. The V gene's germline CDR1 is ENHRY and CDR2 SYGVKD. V was clipped by 2 bases and J by 1 base; unmatched bases: 1. CDR3 bases: TGTGCCATCAGTGAGGGGACAGCGAACACTGAAGCTTTCTTT. Its translation: CAISEGTANTEAFF.

The gene calls are TRBV7-9 and TRBJ2-7, with 8 bases matching TRBD1. The CDR3 is 13 amino acids. J gave up 7 bases and V 3 bases, and 5 bases lay outside the gene matches. Per the germline V gene, CDR1 is SEHNR and CDR2 is FQNEAQ (reference sequence). The DNA for the CDR3 is TGTGCCAGCAGCTTGCAGGGGGCGCGTGAGCAGTACTTC. This gives the protein CASSLQGAREQYF.

The sample holds one count of this clone. The sample has other DNA sequences that encode this CDR3 too. The rearrangement joins TRBV9 to TRBJ1-2; D uncertain. The germline gives CDR1 SGDLS, CDR2 YYNGEE. This CDR3 is built from 13 residues. The V and J ends lost 0 bases and 0 bases respectively, with 3 bases between them. CDR3 bases: TGTGCCAGCAGCGTAGCCACTAACTATGGCTACACCTTC. This encodes CASSVATNYGYTF.